The 5 T cell receptor beta chains below all came from one sample that was sequenced in a study of Ad26.COV2.S vaccination and SARS-CoV-2 variants. The sample's treatment: about 20 received Ad26.COV2.S at low or high dose, single or two shots; 5 received placebo; per-sample allocation not given. Vaccine and placebo recipients were sampled on day 63 after the first injection. Assay used: immunoSEQ multiplex PCR; TCRdb lists only in-frame clones, some missing. The sample carries around 310,000 clones, about nine tenths recorded once. The sample here was peripheral blood, taken in a trial of Ad26.COV2.S vaccine versus placebo. These receptor sequences come from a person aged 18-65 years who received the Ad26.COV2.S COVID-19 vaccine or a placebo.

The chain links TRBV29-1 to TRBJ2-2; 9 bases match TRBD1. The CDR3 sequence is 13 residues long. CDR1 SQVTM and CDR2 ANQGSEA come from the germline V gene. The ends lost 6 bases at V and 3 bases at J; junction bases unmatched: 2. This CDR3 is CSVRTGDTGELFF. DNA for the CDR3: TGCAGCGTCCGGACAGGGGACACCGGGGAGCTGTTTTTT.

The V call is TRBV3-1 (or the pseudogene TRBV3-2), the J call TRBJ1-1, with D perhaps matching TRBD1 (6 bases). There are 13 residues in the CDR3. CDR1 and CDR2 from the germline V gene are LGHDT and YNNKEL (reference sequence). V lost 4 bases and J lost 3, with 9 bases in between. The CDR3 is CASSPTGYTEAFF. DNA of the CDR3: TGTGCCAGCAGCCCCACAGGGTACACTGAAGCTTTCTTT.

The V call is TRBV29-1, the J call TRBJ2-3, with 7 bases that match TRBD1. The V gene end was trimmed by 3 bases and the J gene end by 14 bases; junction bases not matched to a gene: 11. The CDR3 runs 12 residues. CDR1 is SQVTM, CDR2 ANQGSEA, per germline. In DNA, the CDR3 is TGCAGCGTTGAGAGGACAGGTCCCCTTCCGTATTTT. Translated: CSVERTGPLPYF.

The rearrangement links TRBV12-3 or TRBV12-4 to TRBJ1-1; no clear D. The ends were cut back, 5 bases at V and 8 bases at J, with 12 bases in the middle. The CDR3 consists of 12 residues. CDR3 region: CASSHDLREAFF. CDR3 DNA sequence: TGTGCCAGCAGTCACGACCTGAGAGAAGCTTTCTTT.

The chain joins TRBV12-3 or TRBV12-4 to TRBJ2-5; D gene unclear. The germline V and J ends were trimmed by 3 bases and 0 bases, with 2 bases remaining between them. The CDR3 is 12 residues long. CDR3 in amino acids: CASSFNQETQYF. For the CDR3, the DNA is TGTGCCAGCAGTTTCAACCAAGAGACCCAGTACTTC.